Shown below are 17 T cell receptor beta chains from a single sample sequenced in a study of cytomegalovirus exposure and HLA in healthy donors. PCR employed 60 Vbeta and 13 Jbeta primers. Assay: immunoSEQ multiplex PCR; the TCRdb copy retains only in-frame clones and omits some. The sample contains about 50,000 clones, roughly 76% of which appear only once. Sequencing used PBMCs. Receptors originate from a woman aged 40-49 years in good health and CMV-seropositive.

The chain joins TRBV7-8 to TRBJ2-1; 10 nucleotides match TRBD2. The CDR3 sequence is 15 residues long. V dropped 1 base and J dropped 6; count of bases not matched to a gene: 3. Per the germline V gene, CDR1 is SGHVS and CDR2 is FQNEAQ. The CDR3 region has the DNA TGTGCCAGCAGCTTAGGTAGCGGGGGGTCCAATGAGCAGTTCTTC. Translation gives CASSLGSGGSNEQFF.

The gene calls are TRBV5-6 and TRBJ1-5; TRBD1 is a possible D gene (5 bases). This CDR3 is 16 amino acids long. V was trimmed by 0 bases and J by 2 bases, leaving 12 bases between them. Germline V gene data show CDR1 as SGHDT and CDR2 as YYEEEE. In DNA form, the CDR3 reads TGTGCCAGCAGCTTGGGGGTCGGAGGGGGCAATCAGCCCCAGCATTTT. Amino acids: CASSLGVGGGNQPQHF.

This clone was detected only once. CDR3 nucleotides: TGTGCCATCAGAACTAGCGGGGCCCCCAATGAGCAGTTCTTC. Its protein product is CAIRTSGAPNEQFF. This chain connects TRBV10-3 to TRBJ2-1; TRBD2 agrees at 10 bases. From germline, CDR1 is ENHRY and CDR2 SYGVKD. V trimming: 6 bases; J trimming: 6 bases; junction bases outside the gene matches: 5. This CDR3 has 14 residues.

The gene calls are TRBV5-1 and TRBJ1-6, with D maybe TRBD1 (5 bases). This CDR3 is 12 amino acids long. Germline V CDR1 and CDR2: SGHRS, YFSETQ. V lost 7 bases and J lost 5, with 7 bases in between. The CDR3 coding sequence is TGCGCCAGCGGAGGGGATAATTCACCCCTCCACTTT. Translating it yields CASGGDNSPLHF.

The chain is built from TRBV6-5 and TRBJ1-2, with TRBD1 matching over 7 bases. With 6 bases clipped from V and 8 bases from J, the junction kept 9 bases outside the gene matches. This CDR3 spans 13 amino acids. Per the germline V gene, CDR1 is MNHEY and CDR2 is SVGAGI. The CDR3 bases are TGTGCCAGCAGCTACGACAGGGTACGAGGCTACACCTTC. It is translated as CASSYDRVRGYTF.

V is TRBV30 and J is TRBJ1-2; possibly TRBD1 for D (6 bases). CDR3 length equals 13 residues. CDR1 and CDR2 from the germline V gene are GTSNPN and SVGIG (reference sequence). V was shortened by 3 bases and J by 6 bases, with 14 bases between the two germline ends. The CDR3 protein is CAWSASTGNGYTF. In DNA, the CDR3 is TGTGCCTGGAGCGCCTCCACAGGGAATGGCTACACCTTC.

This clone was seen a single time. The CDR3 protein is CASSPGTSYTGELFF. CDR3 nucleotide sequence: TGTGCCAGCAGCCCGGGGACTAGCTATACCGGGGAGCTGTTTTTT. V is TRBV7-2 and J is TRBJ2-2; 9 bases line up with TRBD2. CDR1 and CDR2 from the germline V gene are SGHTA and FQGNSA. V trimming: 5 bases; J trimming: 5 bases; junction bases outside the gene matches: 6. CDR3 length: 15 amino acids. Supplemented by reference TRBV7-2 and TRBJ2-2, the full variable domain reads GAGVSQSPSNKVTEKGKDVELRCDPISGHTALYWYRQSLGQGLEFLIYFQGNSAPDKSGLPSDRFSAERTGGSVSTLTIQRTQQEDSAVYLCASSPGTSYTGELFFGEGSRLTVL.

The chain has TRBV5-6 and TRBJ2-5; no clear D gene. The CDR3 loop spans 13 amino acids. CDR1 and CDR2 from the germline V gene are SGHDT and YYEEEE. Trimming took off 0 bases at V and 5 bases at J, with 8 bases between the two ends. CDR3 DNA: TGTGCCAGCAGCTTGGAGCCCGCGGAGACCCAGTACTTC. This gives the protein CASSLEPAETQYF.

This clone was picked up a small number of times. This chain joins TRBV9 and TRBJ2-7; 11 nucleotides agree with TRBD1. This CDR3 is 14 amino acids long. Germline-derived CDR1 and CDR2 are SGDLS and YYNGEE. V was pared by 4 bases and J by 6 bases, with 6 bases of the junction left unmatched. The CDR3, as DNA: TGTGCCAGCAGCTTCTCGGGACAGGGGGGCGAGCAGTACTTC. It encodes CASSFSGQGGEQYF.

This clone has just one count. The rearrangement joins TRBV11-2 to TRBJ2-5; 8 nucleotides agree with TRBD1. Trimming removed 5 bases from V and 4 bases from J; junction bases left unmatched: 3. The CDR3 loop spans 13 amino acids. Germline V lookup: CDR1 SGHAT, CDR2 FQNNGV. The CDR3 loop reads CASSRTGRETQYF. Written as DNA, the CDR3 is TGTGCCAGCAGCCGGACAGGGAGAGAGACCCAGTACTTC.

The chain employs TRBV28 and TRBJ1-4, with D uncertain. The CDR3 totals 13 residues. Trimming removed 3 bases at V and 5 bases at J, with 7 bases between. The germline V gene has CDR1 MDHEN and CDR2 SYDVKM. CDR3 sequence reads: CASSLGGNEKLFF. In DNA form, the CDR3 reads TGTGCCAGCAGTTTGGGAGGGAATGAAAAACTGTTTTTT.

The rearrangement uses TRBV2 and TRBJ2-3; unclear D gene. Per germline, CDR1 SNHLY and CDR2 FYNNEI. This CDR3 is built from 13 residues. V lost 5 bases to trimming and J lost 5 bases, with 11 bases between them. This CDR3 is CASSYYLIDTQYF. CDR3 bases: TGTGCCAGCAGTTACTACCTTATAGATACGCAGTATTTT. Full variable domain (missing parts from reference TRBV2 and TRBJ2-3): EPEVTQTPSHQVTQMGQEVILRCVPISNHLYFYWYRQILGQKVEFLVSFYNNEISEKSEIFDDQFSVERPDGSNFTLKIRSTKLEDSAMYFCASSYYLIDTQYFGPGTRLTVL.

V is TRBV5-1 and J is TRBJ1-1; TRBD1 matches at 8 bases. The CDR3 loop spans 14 amino acids. J lost 0 bases, V lost 7 bases, and 5 bases had no gene match. The germline V gene encodes CDR1 SGHRS and CDR2 YFSETQ. CDR3 amino acids: CASGTGNMNTEAFF. CDR3 in DNA: TGCGCCAGCGGGACAGGAAACATGAACACTGAAGCTTTCTTT. The complete variable domain, with remaining parts taken from reference TRBV5-1 and TRBJ1-1, reads KAGVTQTPRYLIKTRGQQVTLSCSPISGHRSVSWYQQTPGQGLQFLFEYFSETQRNKGNFPGRFSGRQFSNSRSEMNVSTLELGDSALYLCASGTGNMNTEAFFGQGTRLTVV.

The chain is built from TRBV30 and TRBJ2-6, with D perhaps TRBD1 (6 bases). V shed 5 bases and J shed 12 bases, with 17 bases lying between them. The CDR3 length is 13 residues. The germline gives CDR1 GTSNPN, CDR2 SVGIG (reference sequence). CDR3 residues: CAWGPTGSGVLTF. CDR3 nucleotides: TGTGCCTGGGGGCCAACAGGGTCCGGCGTCCTGACTTTC.

V usage is TRBV11-2 and J usage is TRBJ1-3; possible D gene TRBD1, 5 bases. The CDR3 covers 16 residues. V gave up 5 bases and J gave up 7 bases, with 21 bases separating them. Germline values: CDR1 SGHAT, CDR2 FQNNGV. The CDR3 nucleotides are TGTGCCAGCAGCCAAAACCGAGGCCCCCAGGGCAACACCATATATTTT. Translating it yields CASSQNRGPQGNTIYF. Full variable domain (missing parts from reference TRBV11-2 and TRBJ1-3): EAGVAQSPRYKIIEKRQSVAFWCNPISGHATLYWYQQILGQGPKLLIQFQNNGVVDDSQLPKDRFSAERLKGVDSTLKIQPAKLEDSAVYLCASSQNRGPQGNTIYFGEGSWLTVV.

This clone was observed a single time. The chain uses TRBV5-4 and TRBJ2-7, with 10 bases identical to TRBD2. The trim removed 4 bases at V and 5 bases at J, leaving 6 bases unmatched. Germline V gives CDR1 SGHNT, CDR2 YYREEE (reference sequence). The CDR3 extends over 14 amino acids. The DNA of the CDR3 is TGTGCCAGCAGCCCGGGACTAGCGCCCCACGAGCAGTACTTC. This encodes CASSPGLAPHEQYF.

The CDR3 nucleotides are TGTGCCAGCAGTTTGCGACAGCAAGCCTATGGCTACACCTTC. It translates to CASSLRQQAYGYTF. The rearrangement links TRBV27 to TRBJ1-2, with D perhaps matching TRBD1 (5 bases). Germline V lookup: CDR1 MNHEY, CDR2 SMNVEV (reference sequence). The V end was cut by 3 bases, the J end by 4 bases, with 12 bases between. The CDR3 consists of 14 residues.